The 19 T cell receptor beta chains below all came from one sample that was sequenced in a study of shared clonotypes between healthy human individuals. Clones were sequenced by immunoSEQ multiplex PCR, and TCRdb holds only the in-frame ones, with some missing. The sample includes some 2.1 million clones, less than 95% of them seen just once. Positive CCR7 selection of CD45RO-negative cells yielded the naive CD8 cells, and terminally differentiated effector memory CD45RA+ cells were excluded. Source material: naive CD8+ T cells sorted from blood. These receptors originate from a man aged 18 to 29 in good health.

This clone was observed once. The genes are TRBV13 and TRBJ1-4; 8 positions agree with TRBD1. The CDR3 totals 14 residues. With 5 bases clipped from V and 4 bases from J, the junction kept 3 bases outside the gene matches. In germline, CDR1 is PRHDT, CDR2 FYEKMQ (reference sequence). The DNA for the CDR3 is TGTGCCAGCAGCAAGGACAGGGATAATGAAAAACTGTTTTTT. This sequence encodes CASSKDRDNEKLFF.

This rearrangement joins TRBV19 to TRBJ2-6; TRBD1 might be the D (6 bases). The CDR3 is made up of 16 amino acids. The germline CDR1 and CDR2 sequences are LNHDA and SQIVND (reference sequence). Trimming removed 7 bases at V and 3 bases at J, with 16 bases between. In nucleotides, the CDR3 is TGTGCCAGTAATCAACAGGGAGAAGGTGGGGCCAACGTCCTGACTTTC. This translates into CASNQQGEGGANVLTF.

To note about this clone: The sample has other DNA sequences that encode this CDR3 too. The chain joins TRBV9 to TRBJ2-1; TRBD2 agrees at 9 bases. The CDR3 sequence is 14 residues long. Losses at the gene ends were 0 bases for V and 7 bases for J; bases not matched to a gene: 2. Germline V lookup: CDR1 SGDLS, CDR2 YYNGEE. In DNA, the CDR3 is TGTGCCAGCAGCGTAGTGACTAGCGGTAATGAGCAGTTCTTC. Protein product: CASSVVTSGNEQFF.

The chain uses TRBV9 and TRBJ1-2; weak D call: TRBD1 (5 bases). From germline, CDR1 is SGDLS and CDR2 YYNGEE. V shed 4 bases and J shed 6 bases, with 13 bases lying between them. The CDR3 loop spans 13 amino acids. CDR3 sequence reads: CASSPWGLDGYTF. The CDR3 nucleotides read TGTGCCAGCAGCCCATGGGGGTTGGATGGCTACACCTTC. Drawing the rest from reference TRBV9 and TRBJ1-2, the complete variable domain is DSGVTQTPKHLITATGQRVTLRCSPRSGDLSVYWYQQSLDQGLQFLIQYYNGEERAKGNILERFSAQQFPDLHSELNLSSLELGDSALYFCASSPWGLDGYTFGSGTRLTVV.

This clone was observed a single time. The chain recombines TRBV28 with TRBJ2-3, with 16 bases aligning to TRBD2. The CDR3 spans 18 residues. Per germline, CDR1 MDHEN and CDR2 SYDVKM. V trimming: 9 bases; J trimming: 3 bases; junction bases outside the gene matches: 12. The CDR3 DNA reads as TGTGCCAGTAAGCGCCCGGGACTAGCGGGGGGGCGTACAGATACGCAGTATTTT. Translation: CASKRPGLAGGRTDTQYF. Full variable domain (outside the CDR3, taken from reference TRBV28 and TRBJ2-3): DVKVTQSSRYLVKRTGEKVFLECVQDMDHENMFWYRQDPGLGLRLIYFSYDVKMKEKGDIPEGYSVSREKKERFSLILESASTNQTSMYLCASKRPGLAGGRTDTQYFGPGTRLTVL.

The CDR3 DNA is TGTGCCTGGAGCAACTCGGGACCCGACGCAAAGTTCTTC. Its protein is CAWSNSGPDAKFF. The genes are TRBV30 and TRBJ2-1; D is perhaps TRBD1 or TRBD2 (5 bases each). Trimming took off 3 bases at V and 14 bases at J, with 20 bases between the two ends. CDR3 size: 13 residues. Germline V gene sequence: CDR1 GTSNPN, CDR2 SVGIG (reference sequence).

The V gene is TRBV10-3, the J gene TRBJ2-2, with TRBD2 identical over 9 bases. This CDR3 spans 16 amino acids. V was clipped by 7 bases and J by 7 bases; unmatched bases: 13. CDR1 is ENHRY, CDR2 SYGVKD, per germline. CDR3 protein: CAINRNVAGAGGELFF. The CDR3 coding sequence is TGTGCCATCAATAGGAATGTAGCGGGGGCCGGCGGGGAGCTGTTTTTT.

In regard to this clone: Other DNA variants within this sample encode the same CDR3. The chain recombines TRBV28 with TRBJ2-5; D unclear. Deletions cut 5 bases from V and 1 base from J, with 2 bases between. This CDR3 contains 11 residues. Germline V gene data show CDR1 as MDHEN and CDR2 as SYDVKM. CDR3 loop: CASSLQETQYF. The DNA for the CDR3 is TGTGCCAGCAGTCTCCAAGAGACCCAGTACTTC.

The chain carries TRBV18 and TRBJ2-1; 10 bases map to TRBD2. Germline-derived CDR1 and CDR2 are KGHSH and LQKENI. Germline trimming cut 8 bases from V and 5 bases from J; bases unmatched to any gene: 12. This CDR3 is 16 amino acids long. CDR3 sequence: CASTTRLAGSHNEQFF. The CDR3 DNA sequence: TGTGCCAGCACAACCCGACTAGCGGGTTCCCACAATGAGCAGTTCTTC. The entire variable domain, with the rest obtained from reference TRBV18 and TRBJ2-1, is as follows: NAGVMQNPRHLVRRRGQEARLRCSPMKGHSHVYWYRQLPEEGLKFMVYLQKENIIDESGMPKERFSAEFPKEGPSILRIQQVVRGDSAAYFCASTTRLAGSHNEQFFGPGTRLTVL.

This clone appeared a few times. J is TRBJ1-5 and V is TRBV4-2, with D perhaps matching TRBD1 (6 bases). CDR3 size: 15 residues. The V end was cut by 5 bases, the J end by 3 bases, with 14 bases between. The germline CDR1 and CDR2 sequences are LGHNA and YNFKEQ. The CDR3 spells CASSERTANNQPQHF. The CDR3 bases are TGTGCCAGCAGCGAGAGGACAGCCAACAATCAGCCCCAGCATTTT.

The rearrangement uses TRBV6-5 and TRBJ1-1; 7 bases agree with TRBD1. V shed 4 bases and J 2 bases; nucleotides not matched to a gene: 10. CDR1 MNHEY and CDR2 SVGAGI come from the germline V gene. The CDR3 extends over 16 amino acids. For the CDR3, the DNA is TGTGCCAGCAGTTGGGATGGGGACAGATCTAACACTGAAGCTTTCTTT. Amino acid sequence: CASSWDGDRSNTEAFF.

The V gene is TRBV28, the J gene TRBJ2-7; 12 nucleotides match TRBD2. Trimming took 4 bases from V and 5 from J; bases not matched to a gene: 9. CDR3 length: 16 residues. CDR1 is MDHEN, CDR2 SYDVKM, per germline. The DNA for the CDR3 is TGTGCCAGCAGTTCGCTCCTAGCGGGGGGGGCCGACGAGCAGTACTTC. This gives the protein CASSSLLAGGADEQYF.

The chain combines TRBV6-5 with TRBJ2-5, with D perhaps matching TRBD2 (5 bases). V lost 8 bases, J lost 5 bases, and 18 bases lay in between. This CDR3 spans 14 amino acids. The germline V gene encodes CDR1 MNHEY and CDR2 SVGAGI. CDR3 sequence (DNA): TGTGCCAGCGCCCAGGAGGTCGGTGAGGAGACCCAGTACTTC. Protein: CASAQEVGEETQYF.

The V and J genes are TRBV28 and TRBJ1-2; D might be TRBD1 (5 bases). Germline V gives CDR1 MDHEN, CDR2 SYDVKM. This CDR3 spans 15 amino acids. V was shortened by 5 bases and J by 0 bases, with 13 bases between the two germline ends. This CDR3 is CASSGAQDPNYGYTF. CDR3 DNA: TGTGCCAGCAGTGGGGCACAGGATCCTAACTATGGCTACACCTTC.

The rearrangement uses TRBV19 and TRBJ2-3; maybe TRBD2 (6 bases). V was trimmed by 0 bases and J by 1 base, leaving 11 bases between them. The germline V gene encodes CDR1 LNHDA and CDR2 SQIVND (reference sequence). CDR3 length equals 16 residues. In DNA form, the CDR3 reads TGTGCCAGTAGTATAGAGGGAGGAATCGGCACAGATACGCAGTATTTT. This sequence encodes CASSIEGGIGTDTQYF.

The chain has TRBV4-1 and TRBJ1-3, with 8 bases lining up with TRBD1. The V and J ends lost 0 bases and 4 bases, in that order; junction bases with no gene match: 8. This CDR3 spans 17 amino acids. Germline V gene data show CDR1 as MGHRA and CDR2 as YSYEKL. CDR3 nucleotide sequence: TGCGCCAGCAGCCAAGATACGGAGACAGGGGTCGGAAACACCATATATTTT. This translates into CASSQDTETGVGNTIYF.

V is TRBV6-5 and J is TRBJ2-5; D uncertain. The CDR3 loop spans 13 amino acids. Deletions cut 4 bases from V and 3 bases from J, with 9 bases between. Germline CDR1 reads MNHEY; CDR2 reads SVGAGI. The CDR3 nucleotides are TGTGCCAGCAGTTCCGGGTACGAAGAGACCCAGTACTTC. Translating it yields CASSSGYEETQYF.

This chain links TRBV19 with TRBJ2-7, with D uncertain. In germline, CDR1 is LNHDA, CDR2 SQIVND (reference sequence). V was pared by 3 bases and J by 2 bases, with 11 bases between. The CDR3 has 14 residues. The CDR3 here is CASSMDGFTYEQYF. Written as DNA, the CDR3 is TGTGCCAGTAGTATGGATGGGTTCACCTACGAGCAGTACTTC.

The chain employs TRBV27 and TRBJ2-7; D perhaps matches TRBD1 (6 bases). Germline values: CDR1 MNHEY, CDR2 SMNVEV (reference sequence). This CDR3 spans 15 amino acids. Trimming stripped 2 bases from V and 11 bases from J, with 22 bases between. The CDR3 DNA reads as TGTGCCAGCAGTTTAGTTCAGGGGTCCCGACTAATGGAGTACTTC. Its protein is CASSLVQGSRLMEYF.